This is a list of T cell receptor beta chains from one sample in a study of blood T cell repertoires in COVID-19. Sequencing was performed with immunoSEQ multiplex PCR; in TCRdb, only in-frame clones are kept and a portion is missing. The sample contains 100,000 to 150,000 clones, 55% to 70% of which appear only once. Sequenced: peripheral blood. These receptor sequences come from a woman between 65 and 79 years old with acute or convalescent COVID-19. CDR3s leave out the opening cysteine and the closing phenylalanine or tryptophan.

j_call	cdr3_length	v_call	cdr3_aa
TRBJ2-7	10	TRBV6-1	ASSDRGDEQY
TRBJ2-7	13	TRBV12-2	ASRLLCFGGYEQY
TRBJ2-5	13	TRBV2	ASSGGTSIQETQY
TRBJ2-4	14	TRBV3-1/TRBV3-2	ASRDSSGTSKNIQY
TRBJ2-1	14	TRBV5-4	ASTNLRTSNYYEQF
TRBJ2-1	12	TRBV5-5	ASSSGLAGVEQF
TRBJ1-1	12	TRBV30	AWSVLRGNTEAF
TRBJ2-2	13	TRBV11-2	ASSLLAGSTGELF
TRBJ2-1	12	TRBV19	ATQPGQASGEQF
TRBJ2-7	12	TRBV11-2	ASSLDGGAYEQY
TRBJ1-5	13	TRBV5-1	ASSLGQGSNQPQH
TRBJ2-5	13	TRBV7-7	ASSLQGSDQETQY
TRBJ1-2	11	TRBV7-2	ASSPAVNYGYT
TRBJ2-1	13	TRBV18	ASSPMGPGANEQF
TRBJ2-3	15	TRBV18	ASSPPGLAGGTDTQY
TRBJ2-3	16	TRBV6-2/TRBV6-3	ASSYATSGVGDTDTQY
TRBJ1-2	12	TRBV6-5	ASSYGEERGGYT
TRBJ2-5	11	TRBV6-2/TRBV6-3	ASRPPEVASQY
TRBJ2-3	14	TRBV4-1	ASSQRGTKGTDTQY
TRBJ2-3	18	TRBV4-3	ASSQDAPASGGAGTDTQY
TRBJ1-2	14	TRBV6-6	ASTTGQGWVNYGYT
TRBJ1-4	12	TRBV5-1	ASSRGQGNEKLF
TRBJ2-3	15	TRBV10-1	ASSERLAGDVADTQY
TRBJ2-5	11	TRBV23-1	ASSQGTEETQY
TRBJ2-2	15	TRBV5-1	ASSLNGGRGDTGELF
TRBJ2-4	15	TRBV11-2	ASSLELAGYYKNIQY
TRBJ1-2	12	TRBV4-3	ASSQDDAAYGYT
TRBJ1-6	11	TRBV29-1	SAKNDGDSPLH
TRBJ1-1	13	TRBV25-1	ATRRGGNLNTEAF
TRBJ1-6	13	TRBV28	ASSTIREYNSPLH
TRBJ2-3	14	TRBV6-2/TRBV6-3	ASSYGPSGGADTQY
TRBJ2-5	10	TRBV29-1	SVSGQQETQY
TRBJ2-7	7	TRBV20-1	GVTSEQY
TRBJ2-3	13	TRBV9	ASSVAGRGTDTQY
TRBJ1-2	12	TRBV5-4	ASSGVGLNYGYT
TRBJ2-3	14	TRBV9	ASSVGASGFTDTQY
TRBJ2-3	11	TRBV3-1/TRBV3-2	ASSQGGHNTQY
TRBJ1-2	12	TRBV27	ASSLKGQGYGYT